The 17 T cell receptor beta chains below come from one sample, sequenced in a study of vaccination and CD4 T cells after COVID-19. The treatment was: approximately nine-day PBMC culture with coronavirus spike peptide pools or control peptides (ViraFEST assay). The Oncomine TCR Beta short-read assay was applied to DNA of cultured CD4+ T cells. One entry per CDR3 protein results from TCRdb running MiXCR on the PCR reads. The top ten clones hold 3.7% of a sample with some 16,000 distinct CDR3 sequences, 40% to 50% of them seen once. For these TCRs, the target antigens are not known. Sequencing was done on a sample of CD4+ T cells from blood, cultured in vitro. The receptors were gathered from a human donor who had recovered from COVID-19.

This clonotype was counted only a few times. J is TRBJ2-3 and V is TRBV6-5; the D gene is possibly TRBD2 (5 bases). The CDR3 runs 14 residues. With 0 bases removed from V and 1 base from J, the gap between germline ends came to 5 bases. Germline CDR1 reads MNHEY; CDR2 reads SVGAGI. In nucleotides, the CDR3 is TGTGCCAGCAGTTACTCTAGCGGCACAGATACGCAGTATTTT. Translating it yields CASSYSSGTDTQYF.

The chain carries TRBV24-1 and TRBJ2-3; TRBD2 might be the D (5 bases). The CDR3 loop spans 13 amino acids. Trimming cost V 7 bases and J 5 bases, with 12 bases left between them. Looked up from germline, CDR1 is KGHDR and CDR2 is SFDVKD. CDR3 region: CATSLVAGDTQYF. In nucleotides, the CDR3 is TGTGCCACCAGCCTTGTGGCGGGAGATACGCAGTATTTT.

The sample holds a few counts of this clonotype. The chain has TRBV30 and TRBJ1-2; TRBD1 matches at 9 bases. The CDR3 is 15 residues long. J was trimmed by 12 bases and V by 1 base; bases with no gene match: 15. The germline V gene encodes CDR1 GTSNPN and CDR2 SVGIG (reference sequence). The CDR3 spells CAWSGRLTGGREDTF. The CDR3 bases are TGTGCCTGGAGTGGCCGATTAACAGGGGGCCGGGAGGACACCTTC.

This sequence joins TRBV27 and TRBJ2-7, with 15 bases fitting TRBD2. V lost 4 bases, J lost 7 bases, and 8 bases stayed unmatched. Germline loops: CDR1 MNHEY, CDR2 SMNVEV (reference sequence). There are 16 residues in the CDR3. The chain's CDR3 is CASSSGLAGGKREQYF. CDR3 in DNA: TGTGCCAGCAGTTCGGGACTAGCGGGAGGCAAGAGGGAGCAGTACTTC.

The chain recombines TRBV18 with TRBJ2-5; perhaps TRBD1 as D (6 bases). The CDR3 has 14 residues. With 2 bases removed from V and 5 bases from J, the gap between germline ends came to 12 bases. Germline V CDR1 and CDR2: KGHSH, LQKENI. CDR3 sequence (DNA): TGTGCCAGCTCACCAGTCCAGGGGCCGGAGACCCAGTACTTC. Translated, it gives CASSPVQGPETQYF.

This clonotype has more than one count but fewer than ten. DNA for the CDR3: TGTGCCAGCCGGACCCCTAATTCACCCCTCCACTTT. Its translation is CASRTPNSPLHF. The V call is TRBV6-1, the J call TRBJ1-6; no firm D call. Trimming left V 8 bases short and J 6 bases short, with 8 bases between. This CDR3 is built from 12 residues. Germline V gene data show CDR1 as MNHNS and CDR2 as SASEGT.

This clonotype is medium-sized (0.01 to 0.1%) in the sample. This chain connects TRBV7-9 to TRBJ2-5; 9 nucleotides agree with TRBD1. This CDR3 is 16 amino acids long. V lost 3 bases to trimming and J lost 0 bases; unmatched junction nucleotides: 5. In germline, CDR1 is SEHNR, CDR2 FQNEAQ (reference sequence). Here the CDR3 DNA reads TGTGCCAGCAGCTTTTCGACAGGGGGGTACCAAGAGACCCAGTACTTC. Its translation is CASSFSTGGYQETQYF.

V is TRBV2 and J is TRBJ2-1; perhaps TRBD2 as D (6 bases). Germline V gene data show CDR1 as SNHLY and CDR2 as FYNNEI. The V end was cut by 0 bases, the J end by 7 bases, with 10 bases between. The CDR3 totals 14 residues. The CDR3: CASSEAWGRNEQFF. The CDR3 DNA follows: TGTGCCAGCAGTGAAGCTTGGGGGAGGAATGAGCAGTTCTTC.

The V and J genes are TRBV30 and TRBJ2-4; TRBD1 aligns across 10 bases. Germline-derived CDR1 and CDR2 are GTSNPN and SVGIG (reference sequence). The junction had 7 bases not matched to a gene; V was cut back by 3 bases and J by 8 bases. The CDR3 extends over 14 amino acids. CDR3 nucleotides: TGTGCCTGGAGGGAGACAGGGGGCGCGGACATTCAGTACTTC. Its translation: CAWRETGGADIQYF.

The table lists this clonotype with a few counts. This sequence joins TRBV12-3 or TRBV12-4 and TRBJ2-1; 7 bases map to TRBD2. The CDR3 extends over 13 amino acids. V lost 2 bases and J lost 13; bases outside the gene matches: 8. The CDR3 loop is CASSLSERDGQFF. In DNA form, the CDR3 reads TGTGCCAGCAGTTTAAGCGAGCGGGACGGTCAGTTCTTC.

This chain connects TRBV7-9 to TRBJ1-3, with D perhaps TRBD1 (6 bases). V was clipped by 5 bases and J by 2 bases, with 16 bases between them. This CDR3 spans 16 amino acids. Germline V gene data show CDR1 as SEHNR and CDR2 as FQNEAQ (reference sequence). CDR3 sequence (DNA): TGTGCCAGCAGCCCCCTTGGGGGGCTCCCTGGAAACACCATATATTTT. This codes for CASSPLGGLPGNTIYF.

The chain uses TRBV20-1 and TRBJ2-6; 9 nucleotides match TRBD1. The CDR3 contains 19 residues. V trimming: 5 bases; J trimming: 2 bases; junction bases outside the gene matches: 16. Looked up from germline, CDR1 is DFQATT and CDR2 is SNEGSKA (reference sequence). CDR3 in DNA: TGCAGTGCTCAAGGCACTCCGGGACAGGGAGTAGCTGGGGCCAACGTCCTGACTTTC. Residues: CSAQGTPGQGVAGANVLTF.

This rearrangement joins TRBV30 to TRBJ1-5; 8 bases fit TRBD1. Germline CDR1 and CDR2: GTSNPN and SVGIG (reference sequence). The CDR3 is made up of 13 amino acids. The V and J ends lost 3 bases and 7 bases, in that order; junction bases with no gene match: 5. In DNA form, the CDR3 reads TGTGCCTGGAGAGAGACAGGGGCGCAGCCCCAGCATTTT. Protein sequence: CAWRETGAQPQHF.

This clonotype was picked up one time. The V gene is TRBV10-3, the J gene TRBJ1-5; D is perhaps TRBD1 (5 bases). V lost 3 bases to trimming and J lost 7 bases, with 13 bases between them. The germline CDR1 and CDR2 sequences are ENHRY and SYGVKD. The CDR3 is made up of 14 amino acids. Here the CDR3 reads CAISDQGRQQPQHF. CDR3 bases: TGTGCCATCAGTGACCAGGGACGGCAGCAGCCCCAGCATTTT.

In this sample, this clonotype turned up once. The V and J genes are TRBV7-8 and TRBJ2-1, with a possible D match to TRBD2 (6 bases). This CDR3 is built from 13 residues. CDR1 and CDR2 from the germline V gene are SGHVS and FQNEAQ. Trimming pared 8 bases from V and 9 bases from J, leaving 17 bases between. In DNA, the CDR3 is TGTGCCAGCGACCCCGGGAGTTTTCGTGAGCAGTTCTTC. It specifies CASDPGSFREQFF.

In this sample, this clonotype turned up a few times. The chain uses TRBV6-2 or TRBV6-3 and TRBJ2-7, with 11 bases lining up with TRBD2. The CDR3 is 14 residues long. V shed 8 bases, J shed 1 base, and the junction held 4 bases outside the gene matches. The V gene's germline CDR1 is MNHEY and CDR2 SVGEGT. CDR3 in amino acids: CASELAGGSYEQYF. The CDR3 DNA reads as TGTGCCAGCGAGCTAGCGGGAGGATCCTACGAGCAGTACTTC.

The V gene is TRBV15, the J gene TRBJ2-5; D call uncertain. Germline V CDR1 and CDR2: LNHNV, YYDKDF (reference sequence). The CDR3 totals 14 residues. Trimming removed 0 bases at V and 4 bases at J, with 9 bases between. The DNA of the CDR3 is TGTGCCACCAGCAGAGATAAAGCTGCAGAGACCCAGTACTTC. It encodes CATSRDKAAETQYF.